The rows below give T cell receptor beta chains drawn from one sample of a study of cytomegalovirus exposure and HLA in healthy donors. Clones were read by immunoSEQ multiplex PCR, and TCRdb kept only the in-frame ones, dropping some. The table records 85,000 to 120,000 clones, approximately 70% of them present only once. The sequenced sample consisted of PBMCs. These receptors were obtained from a boy younger than 18 in good health and CMV-seronegative. CDR3s include the opening cysteine and the closing phenylalanine or tryptophan. The D gene is left open where the match is weak. The listing skips clone size in some rows; elsewhere it reads once, few, many or a size class.

V: TRBV6-1
D: TRBD1
J: TRBJ1-2
size: few
DNA: TGTGCCAGCAGTTTATTGCCGGGACAGGGCTATGGCTACACCTTC
CDR3: CASSLLPGQGYGYTF

V: TRBV25-1
D: TRBD1
J: TRBJ1-5
size: -
DNA: TGTGCCAGCAGCCTGACAGGGGCGGCTCAGCCCCAGCATTTT
CDR3: CASSLTGAAQPQHF

V: TRBV25-1
D: -
J: TRBJ1-1
size: few
DNA: TGTGCCAGCAGTGAACTCCTGAACACTGAAGCTTTCTTT
CDR3: CASSELLNTEAFF

V: TRBV5-6
D: TRBD2
J: TRBJ2-5
size: -
DNA: TGTGCCAGCAGCTTGGAAACTAGCGGGCCCCAGGAGACCCAGTACTTC
CDR3: CASSLETSGPQETQYF

V: TRBV15
D: -
J: TRBJ2-3
size: few
DNA: TGTGCCACCAGCAGTCGGACACGTGGCACAGATACGCAGTATTTT
CDR3: CATSSRTRGTDTQYF

V: TRBV5-8
D: TRBD1
J: TRBJ2-3
size: few
DNA: TGTGCCAGCAGCTTCCGGGACAGCCTGAGGAGGGATACGCAGTATTTT
CDR3: CASSFRDSLRRDTQYF

V: TRBV7-9
D: -
J: TRBJ1-5
size: few
DNA: TGTGCCAGCAGCGCCACGGGGAACGGGCTTCAGCCCCAGCATTTT
CDR3: CASSATGNGLQPQHF

V: TRBV4-1
D: -
J: TRBJ2-7
size: -
DNA: TGCGCCAGCAGCCGAGCAGAGGCTAGCGCCTACGAGCAGTACTTC
CDR3: CASSRAEASAYEQYF

V: TRBV18
D: TRBD2
J: TRBJ2-3
size: -
DNA: TGTGCCAGCTCCCGGGGACTAGCGGGGTTGGGCACAGATACGCAGTATTTT
CDR3: CASSRGLAGLGTDTQYF

V: TRBV6-1
D: -
J: TRBJ1-2
size: few
DNA: TGTGCCAGCAGTGAAGGACAGGTGGATGGCTACACCTTC
CDR3: CASSEGQVDGYTF

V: TRBV30
D: TRBD1
J: TRBJ1-2
size: -
DNA: TGTGCCTGGAGGGTACAGGGGGCAGGTGGCTACACCTTC
CDR3: CAWRVQGAGGYTF

V: TRBV27
D: -
J: TRBJ1-1
size: -
DNA: TGTGCCAGCAGTCCCTCCCGACAGCATCACACTGAAGCTTTCTTT
CDR3: CASSPSRQHHTEAFF

V: TRBV30
D: -
J: TRBJ1-1
size: once
DNA: TGTGCCTGGAGCCTCCCGGGACACCAGAACACTGAAGCTTTCTTT
CDR3: CAWSLPGHQNTEAFF

V: TRBV19
D: -
J: TRBJ2-7
size: few
DNA: TGTGCCAGTAGTAGTCCAGGTCCCTACGAGCAGTACTTC
CDR3: CASSSPGPYEQYF

V: TRBV30
D: TRBD1
J: TRBJ2-7
size: -
DNA: TGTGCCTGGAGTGTCCGGACAGGGCCGCCAGGGCAGTACTTC
CDR3: CAWSVRTGPPGQYF

V: TRBV2
D: -
J: TRBJ2-2
size: -
DNA: TGTGCCACGCCCCGGGTCCTGGGACTGGCAAACACCGGGGAGCTGTTTTTT
CDR3: CATPRVLGLANTGELFF

V: TRBV20-1
D: -
J: TRBJ2-7
size: -
DNA: TGCAGTGCTAGAGTGGGAGGCGAGCAGTACTTC
CDR3: CSARVGGEQYF

V: TRBV29-1
D: TRBD2
J: TRBJ2-1
size: -
DNA: TGCAGCGTGAGGGGGACTAGCGGGAGGGTCCACAATGAGCAGTTCTTC
CDR3: CSVRGTSGRVHNEQFF

V: TRBV9
D: -
J: TRBJ1-3
size: -
DNA: TGTGCCAGCAGCGTATTGTGGGCTTCGAACACCATATATTTT
CDR3: CASSVLWASNTIYF

V: TRBV5-1
D: TRBD1
J: TRBJ1-2
size: -
DNA: TGCGCCAGCAGCCCGACAGGGCTGGGCTATGGCTACACCTTC
CDR3: CASSPTGLGYGYTF

V: TRBV30
D: TRBD1
J: TRBJ1-1
size: -
DNA: TGTGCCGCAGGGGGCACTGAAGCTTTCTTT
CDR3: CAAGGTEAFF

V: TRBV12-5
D: TRBD1
J: TRBJ2-3
size: few
DNA: TGTGCTAGTGGCCCGGACAGGGGTGTCGCAGATACGCAGTATTTT
CDR3: CASGPDRGVADTQYF

V: TRBV28
D: -
J: TRBJ1-5
size: -
DNA: TGTGCCAGCAGTTTGCAGGCGTATAGCAATCAGCCCCAGCATTTT
CDR3: CASSLQAYSNQPQHF

V: TRBV11-2
D: TRBD1
J: TRBJ1-2
size: few
DNA: TGTGCCAGCAGCCCCCGGGACAGGGGGTATGGGGGCTACACCTTC
CDR3: CASSPRDRGYGGYTF

V: TRBV10-1
D: -
J: TRBJ1-6
size: -
DNA: TGCGCCAGCATCGGGTGTTCACCCCTCCACTTT
CDR3: CASIGCSPLHF

V: TRBV15
D: -
J: TRBJ1-2
size: -
DNA: TGTGCCACCAGCAGACAGGGATTATATGGCTACACCTTC
CDR3: CATSRQGLYGYTF

V: TRBV7-9
D: -
J: TRBJ1-4
size: few
DNA: TGTGCCAGCAGCCCCCCGTCGGGAGGTGAAAAACTGTTTTTT
CDR3: CASSPPSGGEKLFF

V: TRBV2
D: TRBD2
J: TRBJ2-1
size: once
DNA: TGTGCCAGCAAGCGAGCGGGAGATTCGGACAATGAGCAGTTCTTC
CDR3: CASKRAGDSDNEQFF

V: TRBV9
D: TRBD2
J: TRBJ2-3
size: -
DNA: TGTGCCAGCAGCGTAGCGGGGGGGCGGACAGATACGCAGTATTTT
CDR3: CASSVAGGRTDTQYF

V: TRBV2
D: TRBD2
J: TRBJ2-3
size: -
DNA: TGTGCCAGCAGGGCTAGCGGGATTGGCACAGATACGCAGTATTTT
CDR3: CASRASGIGTDTQYF

V: TRBV5-1
D: TRBD2
J: TRBJ2-5
size: -
DNA: TGCGCCAGCAGCTTGGATGGGGGGGTGAGGGAGACCCAGTACTTC
CDR3: CASSLDGGVRETQYF

V: TRBV30
D: TRBD2
J: TRBJ2-7
size: -
DNA: TGTGCCTGGGGACCCAGCGGGGGGCACTACGAGCAGTACTTC
CDR3: CAWGPSGGHYEQYF

V: TRBV29-1
D: -
J: TRBJ2-3
size: few
DNA: TGCAGCGTTGCCCCCCTAACAGGGTTTAGTATAGGTGATACGCAGTATTTT
CDR3: CSVAPLTGFSIGDTQYF

V: TRBV5-1
D: -
J: TRBJ2-5
size: -
DNA: TGCGCCAGCAGTCTCCAGCATTACGGGGAGACCCAGTACTTC
CDR3: CASSLQHYGETQYF

V: TRBV7-9
D: TRBD2
J: TRBJ2-1
size: -
DNA: TGTGCCAGCAGCTCAGGGACTAGCGGGAGGGCCAGCAATGAGCAGTTCTTC
CDR3: CASSSGTSGRASNEQFF

V: TRBV7-9
D: -
J: TRBJ1-5
size: -
DNA: TGTGCCAGCAGCCCAGGCAATCAGCCCCAGCATTTT
CDR3: CASSPGNQPQHF

V: TRBV15
D: -
J: TRBJ2-5
size: few
DNA: TGTGCCACCAGCCCGGTTATGTCAGGGGAGGAGACCCAGTACTTC
CDR3: CATSPVMSGEETQYF

V: TRBV11-2
D: -
J: TRBJ1-1
size: -
DNA: TGTGCCAGCAGCCGGGGTCGGGCTGAAGCTTTCTTT
CDR3: CASSRGRAEAFF

V: TRBV19
D: TRBD1
J: TRBJ1-1
size: -
DNA: TGTGCCAGTAGCGCAGACAGGGGGCGGACTGAAGCTTTCTTT
CDR3: CASSADRGRTEAFF

V: TRBV6-5
D: -
J: TRBJ1-1
size: -
DNA: TGTGCCAGCAGTTACGTATTGGGGCAGAACACTGAAGCTTTCTTT
CDR3: CASSYVLGQNTEAFF

V: TRBV11-1
D: -
J: TRBJ2-7
size: -
DNA: TGTGCCAGCAGCCCCCGGGACATGGACTCCTACGAGCAGTACTTC
CDR3: CASSPRDMDSYEQYF

V: TRBV30
D: -
J: TRBJ1-2
size: -
DNA: TGTGCCTGCCCCACCGGGACAAGGGATGGCTACACCTTC
CDR3: CACPTGTRDGYTF

V: TRBV5-1
D: TRBD2
J: TRBJ2-1
size: -
DNA: TGCGCCAGCAGCTTCGGCCTACTAGCGGGACCGTACAATGAGCAGTTCTTC
CDR3: CASSFGLLAGPYNEQFF

V: TRBV7-9
D: TRBD1
J: TRBJ2-5
size: -
DNA: TGTGCCAGCAGCCCCAGGGACAGGCAAGAGACCCAGTACTTC
CDR3: CASSPRDRQETQYF

V: TRBV7-3
D: -
J: TRBJ2-2
size: -
DNA: TGTGCCAGCAGCTTTACCGGGACAACGAACACCGGGGAGCTGTTTTTT
CDR3: CASSFTGTTNTGELFF

V: TRBV7-9
D: -
J: TRBJ2-3
size: few
DNA: TGTGCCAGCAGCTTAGAGACTATACAGCGGGCGGATACGCAGTATTTT
CDR3: CASSLETIQRADTQYF

V: TRBV6-5
D: -
J: TRBJ2-5
size: -
DNA: TGTGCCAGCCGGAAGCTTGCGCGGGAGACCCAGTACTTC
CDR3: CASRKLARETQYF

V: TRBV19
D: TRBD1
J: TRBJ1-5
size: -
DNA: TGTGCCAGTAGTCGCACGCAAACAGGGGGAGGTCAGCCCCAGCATTTT
CDR3: CASSRTQTGGGQPQHF

V: TRBV28
D: TRBD2
J: TRBJ2-1
size: -
DNA: TGTGCCAGCAGCAGTAGCGGGAGTTACAGTATCGAGCAGTTCTTC
CDR3: CASSSSGSYSIEQFF

V: TRBV29-1
D: -
J: TRBJ2-7
size: -
DNA: TGCAGCGTTAAGACAGCCTACGAGCAGTACTTC
CDR3: CSVKTAYEQYF

V: TRBV4-1
D: -
J: TRBJ2-7
size: -
DNA: TGCGCCAGCAGCCAGACAGCTGCCTACGAGCAGTACTTC
CDR3: CASSQTAAYEQYF

V: TRBV5-6
D: TRBD1
J: TRBJ2-7
size: -
DNA: TGTGCCAGCAGCTGGGACAGAACCTACGAGCAGTACTTC
CDR3: CASSWDRTYEQYF

V: TRBV10-2
D: -
J: TRBJ1-1
size: few
DNA: TGCGCCAGCAACCCAGGGTTCATGAACACTGAAGCTTTCTTT
CDR3: CASNPGFMNTEAFF

V: TRBV2
D: TRBD1
J: TRBJ2-7
size: -
DNA: TGTGCCAGCAGGGACAGGGGCTACGAGCAGTACTTC
CDR3: CASRDRGYEQYF

V: TRBV19
D: TRBD2
J: TRBJ2-3
size: -
DNA: TGTGCCAGTAGTATTCGACTAGCGCCGCCCGGGAGCACAGATACGCAGTATTTT
CDR3: CASSIRLAPPGSTDTQYF

V: TRBV27
D: TRBD1
J: TRBJ2-1
size: -
DNA: TGTGCCAGCAGTTTCCGGGACAGGCTAAGGGAGCAGTTCTTC
CDR3: CASSFRDRLREQFF

V: TRBV2
D: TRBD1
J: TRBJ2-5
size: -
DNA: TGTGCCAGCAGTGAACCACAGACAGGGGGATTGGAGACCCAGTACTTC
CDR3: CASSEPQTGGLETQYF

V: TRBV11-1
D: -
J: TRBJ2-7
size: -
DNA: TGTGCCAGCAGCTTCCCCGGGATCGGCGAGCAGTACTTC
CDR3: CASSFPGIGEQYF